This T cell receptor beta chain is drawn from a study of T cell responses to AZD1222 COVID-19 vaccine. Looking at the study overall: Some second doses came at about 4 weeks and others at about 12 weeks; these were pooled. Overall study results and limits: With dominance at 160-218 and 743-854, vaccine-associated CD4 TCRs spanned spike. Two AZD1222 doses significantly raised spike-specific TCR breadth and depth over controls. Without day 14 samples, only post-peak T cell repertoires were studied.

V shed 5 bases and J shed 0 bases, with 8 bases lying between them. Per the germline V gene, CDR1 is LNHDA and CDR2 is SQIVND (reference sequence). There are 13 residues in the CDR3. Regarding this clone: The antigen remains unidentified.

The method was immunoSEQ multiplex PCR; TCRdb's version includes in-frame clones alone and lacks a portion of them. The data contain approximately 180,000 clones, roughly nine tenths of them seen just once; the ten biggest clones take up about 2.5%. The rearrangement links TRBV19 to TRBJ2-7; D gene ambiguous. This TCR was sampled from an adult in good health. Here the sequenced sample was peripheral blood, taken on day 0 of AZD1222 vaccination. In DNA form, the CDR3 reads TGTGCCAGTAGTTCGCAACCCTCCTACGAGCAGTACTTC. Its translation: CASSSQPSYEQYF.